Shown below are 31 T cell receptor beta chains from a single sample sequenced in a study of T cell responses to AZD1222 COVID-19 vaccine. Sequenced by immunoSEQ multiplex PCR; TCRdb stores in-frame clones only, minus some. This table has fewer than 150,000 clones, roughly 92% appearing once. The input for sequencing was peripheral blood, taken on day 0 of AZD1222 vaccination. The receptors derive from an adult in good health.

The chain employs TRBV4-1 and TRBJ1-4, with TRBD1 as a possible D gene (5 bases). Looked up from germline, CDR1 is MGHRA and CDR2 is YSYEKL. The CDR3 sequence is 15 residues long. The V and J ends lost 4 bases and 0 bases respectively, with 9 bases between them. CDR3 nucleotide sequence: TGCGCCAGCAGCCGCGACAGAACAACTAATGAAAAACTGTTTTTT. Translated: CASSRDRTTNEKLFF.

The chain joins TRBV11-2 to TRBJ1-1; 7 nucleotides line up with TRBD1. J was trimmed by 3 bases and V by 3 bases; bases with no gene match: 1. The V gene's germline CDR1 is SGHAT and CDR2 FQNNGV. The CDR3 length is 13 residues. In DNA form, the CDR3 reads TGTGCCAGCAGCTTCACAGGGGACACTGAAGCTTTCTTT. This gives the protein CASSFTGDTEAFF.

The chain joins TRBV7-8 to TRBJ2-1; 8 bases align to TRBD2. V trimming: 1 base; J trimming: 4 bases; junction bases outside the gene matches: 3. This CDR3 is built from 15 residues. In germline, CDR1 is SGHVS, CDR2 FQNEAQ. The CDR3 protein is CASSLVGGGYNEQFF. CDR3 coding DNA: TGTGCCAGCAGCTTAGTAGGCGGGGGGTACAATGAGCAGTTCTTC.

DNA of the CDR3: TGTGCCAGCTCCCGGACAGGGGGAGGCAATCAGCCCCAGCATTTT. It yields the protein CASSRTGGGNQPQHF. This rearrangement joins TRBV18 to TRBJ1-5; 10 positions agree with TRBD1. There are 15 residues in the CDR3. The V gene end was trimmed by 6 bases and the J gene end by 2 bases; junction bases not matched to a gene: 4. Germline V gene lookup returns CDR1 KGHSH and CDR2 LQKENI.

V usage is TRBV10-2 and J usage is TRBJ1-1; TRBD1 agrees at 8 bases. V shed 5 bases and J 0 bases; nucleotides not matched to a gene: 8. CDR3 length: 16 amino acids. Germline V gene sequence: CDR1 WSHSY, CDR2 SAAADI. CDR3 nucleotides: TGCGCCAGCAGTCTACAGGGGGGGGACATGAACACTGAAGCTTTCTTT. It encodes CASSLQGGDMNTEAFF.

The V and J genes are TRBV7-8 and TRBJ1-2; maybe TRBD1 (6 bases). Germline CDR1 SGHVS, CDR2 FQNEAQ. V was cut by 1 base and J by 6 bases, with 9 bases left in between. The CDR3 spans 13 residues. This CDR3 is CASSLEGGDGYTF. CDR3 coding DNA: TGTGCCAGCAGCTTAGAAGGGGGAGATGGCTACACCTTC.

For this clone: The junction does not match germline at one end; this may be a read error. This CDR3 reads CARSPPDTGKPSF. CDR3 nucleotides: TGTGCCAGAAGCCCGCCGGATACAGGGAAACCCTCCTTC. The chain carries TRBV5-3 and TRBJ1-2; maybe TRBD1 (6 bases). TRBV5-3 is marked as an open reading frame, function uncertain. CDR3 size: 13 residues.

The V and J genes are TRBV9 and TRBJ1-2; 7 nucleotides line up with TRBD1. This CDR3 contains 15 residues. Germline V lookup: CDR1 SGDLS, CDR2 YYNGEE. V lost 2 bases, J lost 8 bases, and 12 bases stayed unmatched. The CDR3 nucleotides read TGTGCCAGCAGCGTTGGGACAGCCCAGGGGCTAGGCTACACCTTC. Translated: CASSVGTAQGLGYTF.

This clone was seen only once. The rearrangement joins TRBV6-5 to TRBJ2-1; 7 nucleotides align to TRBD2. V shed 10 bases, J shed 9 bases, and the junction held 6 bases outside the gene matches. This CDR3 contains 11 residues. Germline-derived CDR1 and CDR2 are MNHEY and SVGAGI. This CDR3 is CATTPGGEQFF. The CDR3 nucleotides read TGTGCCACCACCCCGGGGGGTGAGCAGTTCTTC.

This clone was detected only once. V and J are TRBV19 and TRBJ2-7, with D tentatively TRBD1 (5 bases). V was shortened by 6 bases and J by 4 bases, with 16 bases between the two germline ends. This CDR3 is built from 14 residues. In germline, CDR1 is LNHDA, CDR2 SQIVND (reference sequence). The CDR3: CASSRDLVGYEQYF. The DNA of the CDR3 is TGTGCCAGTAGCAGGGATTTAGTAGGGTACGAGCAGTACTTC.

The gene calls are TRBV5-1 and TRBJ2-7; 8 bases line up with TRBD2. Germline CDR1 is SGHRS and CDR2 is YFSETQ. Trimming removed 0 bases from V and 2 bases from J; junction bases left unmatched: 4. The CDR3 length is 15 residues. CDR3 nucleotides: TGCGCCAGCAGCTTGGAAGCGGGGGTAACCTACGAGCAGTACTTC. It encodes CASSLEAGVTYEQYF.

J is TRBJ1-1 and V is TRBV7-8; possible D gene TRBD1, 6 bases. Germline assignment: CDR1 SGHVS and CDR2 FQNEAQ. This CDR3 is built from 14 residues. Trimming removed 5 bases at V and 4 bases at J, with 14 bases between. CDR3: CASSLGAGGTEAFF. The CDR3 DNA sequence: TGTGCCAGCAGCCTGGGGGCGGGGGGCACTGAAGCTTTCTTT.

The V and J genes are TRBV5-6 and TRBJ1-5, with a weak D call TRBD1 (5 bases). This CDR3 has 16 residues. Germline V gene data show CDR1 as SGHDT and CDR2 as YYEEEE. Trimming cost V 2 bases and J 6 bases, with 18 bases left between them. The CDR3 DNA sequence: TGTGCCAGCAGCTTCTGGTCTCTCAGGGCGAGTCAGCCCCAGCATTTT. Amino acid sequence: CASSFWSLRASQPQHF.

In nucleotides, the CDR3 is TGCAGTGCTAGTTTTCAGCTCTACGAGCAGTACTTC. Its protein product is CSASFQLYEQYF. The chain has TRBV20-1 and TRBJ2-7; no firm D call. This CDR3 has 12 residues. V lost 3 bases to trimming and J lost 3 bases, with 9 bases between them. Germline CDR1 reads DFQATT; CDR2 reads SNEGSKA (reference sequence).

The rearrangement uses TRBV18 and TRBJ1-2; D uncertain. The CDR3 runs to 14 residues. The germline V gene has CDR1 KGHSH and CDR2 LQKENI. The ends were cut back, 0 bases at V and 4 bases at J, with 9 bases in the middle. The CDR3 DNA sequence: TGTGCCAGCTCACCACCGGCAGACCGCTATGGCTACACCTTC. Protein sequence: CASSPPADRYGYTF.

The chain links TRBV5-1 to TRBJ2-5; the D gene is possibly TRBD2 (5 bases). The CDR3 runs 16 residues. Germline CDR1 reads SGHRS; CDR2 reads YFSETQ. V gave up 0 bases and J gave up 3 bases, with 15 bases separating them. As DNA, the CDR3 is TGCGCCAGCAGCTTGGTTGTTTCCAGCGGAGAAGAGACCCAGTACTTC. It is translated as CASSLVVSSGEETQYF. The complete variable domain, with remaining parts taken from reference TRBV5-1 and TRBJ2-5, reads KAGVTQTPRYLIKTRGQQVTLSCSPISGHRSVSWYQQTPGQGLQFLFEYFSETQRNKGNFPGRFSGRQFSNSRSEMNVSTLELGDSALYLCASSLVVSSGEETQYFGPGTRLLVL.

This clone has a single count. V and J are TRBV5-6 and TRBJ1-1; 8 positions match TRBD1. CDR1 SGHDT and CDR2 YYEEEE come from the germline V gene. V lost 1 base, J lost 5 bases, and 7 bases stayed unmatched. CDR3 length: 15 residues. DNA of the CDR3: TGTGCCAGCAGCTTGACAGGGGGAGACAATACTGAAGCTTTCTTT. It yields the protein CASSLTGGDNTEAFF.

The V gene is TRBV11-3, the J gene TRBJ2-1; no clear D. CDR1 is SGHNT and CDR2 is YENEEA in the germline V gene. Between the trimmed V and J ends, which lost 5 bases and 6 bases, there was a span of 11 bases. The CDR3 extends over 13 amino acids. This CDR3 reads CASSLRWGNEQFF. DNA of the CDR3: TGTGCCAGCAGCCTTCGCTGGGGCAATGAGCAGTTCTTC.

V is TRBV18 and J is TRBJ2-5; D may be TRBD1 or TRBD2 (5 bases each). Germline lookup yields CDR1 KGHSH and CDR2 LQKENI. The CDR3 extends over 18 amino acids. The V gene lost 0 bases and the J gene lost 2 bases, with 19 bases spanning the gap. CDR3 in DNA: TGTGCCAGCTCACCACCGTGGGCAGGGAGAAGCGTTCAAGAGACCCAGTACTTC. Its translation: CASSPPWAGRSVQETQYF.

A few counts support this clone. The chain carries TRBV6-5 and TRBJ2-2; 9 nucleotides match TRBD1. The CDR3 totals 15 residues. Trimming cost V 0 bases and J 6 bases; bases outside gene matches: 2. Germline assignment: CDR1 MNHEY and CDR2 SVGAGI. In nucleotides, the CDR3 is TGTGCCAGCAGTTACTCGACAGGGGGTTCCGGGGAGCTGTTTTTT. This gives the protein CASSYSTGGSGELFF.

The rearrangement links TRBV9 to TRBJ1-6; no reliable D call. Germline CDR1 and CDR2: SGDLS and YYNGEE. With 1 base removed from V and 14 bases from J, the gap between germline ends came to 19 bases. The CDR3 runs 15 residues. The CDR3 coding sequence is TGTGCCAGCAGCGTAACCGACGGGTTGAGGACGACCCTCCACTTT. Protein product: CASSVTDGLRTTLHF.

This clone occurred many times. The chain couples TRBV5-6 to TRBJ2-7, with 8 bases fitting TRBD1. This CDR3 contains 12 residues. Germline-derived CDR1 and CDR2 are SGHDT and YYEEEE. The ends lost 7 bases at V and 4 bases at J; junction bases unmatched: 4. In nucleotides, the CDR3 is TGTGCCAGCGATACAGGGGGGTACGAGCAGTACTTC. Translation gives CASDTGGYEQYF.

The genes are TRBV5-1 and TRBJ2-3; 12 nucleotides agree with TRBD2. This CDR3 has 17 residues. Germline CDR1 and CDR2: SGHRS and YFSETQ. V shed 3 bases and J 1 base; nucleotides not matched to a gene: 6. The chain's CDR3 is CASSWQWTSGGTDTQYF. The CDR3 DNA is TGCGCCAGCAGCTGGCAATGGACTAGCGGGGGCACAGATACGCAGTATTTT.

CDR3 in DNA: TGTGCCACCTACGGACAGATGGGAGCTGAAGCTTTCTTT. It encodes CATYGQMGAEAFF. This chain connects TRBV19 to TRBJ1-1, with D perhaps matching TRBD1 (6 bases). The CDR3 runs to 13 residues. The V and J ends lost 10 bases and 6 bases respectively, with 18 bases between them. Germline values: CDR1 LNHDA, CDR2 SQIVND (reference sequence).

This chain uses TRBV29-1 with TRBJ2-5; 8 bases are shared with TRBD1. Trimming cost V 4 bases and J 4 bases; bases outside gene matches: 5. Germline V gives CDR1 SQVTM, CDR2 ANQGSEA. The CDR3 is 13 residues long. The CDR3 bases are TGCAGCGTTGGTACGGGGACAGGAGAGACCCAGTACTTC. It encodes CSVGTGTGETQYF.

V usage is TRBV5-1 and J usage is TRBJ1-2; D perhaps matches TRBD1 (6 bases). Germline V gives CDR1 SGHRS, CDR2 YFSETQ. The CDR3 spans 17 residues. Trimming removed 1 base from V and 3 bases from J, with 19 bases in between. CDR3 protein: CASSLSARGGRHYGYTF. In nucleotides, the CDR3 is TGCGCCAGCAGCTTGAGTGCCCGGGGGGGGCGCCACTATGGCTACACCTTC. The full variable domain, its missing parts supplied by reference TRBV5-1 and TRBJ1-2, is KAGVTQTPRYLIKTRGQQVTLSCSPISGHRSVSWYQQTPGQGLQFLFEYFSETQRNKGNFPGRFSGRQFSNSRSEMNVSTLELGDSALYLCASSLSARGGRHYGYTFGSGTRLTVV.

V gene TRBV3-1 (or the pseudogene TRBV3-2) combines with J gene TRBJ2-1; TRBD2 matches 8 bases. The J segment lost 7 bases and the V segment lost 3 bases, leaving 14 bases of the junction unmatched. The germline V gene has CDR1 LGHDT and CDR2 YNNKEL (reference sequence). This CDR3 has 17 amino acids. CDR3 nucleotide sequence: TGTGCCAGCAGCCAGGACTTAAGCGGGGGCGTCCTTAATGAGCAGTTCTTC. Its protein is CASSQDLSGGVLNEQFF.

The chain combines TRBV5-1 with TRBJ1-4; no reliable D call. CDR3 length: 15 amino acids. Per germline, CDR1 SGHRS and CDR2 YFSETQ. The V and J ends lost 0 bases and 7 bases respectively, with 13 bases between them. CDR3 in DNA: TGCGCCAGCAGCTTGGGATGGATCGGGCCTGAAAAACTGTTTTTT. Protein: CASSLGWIGPEKLFF. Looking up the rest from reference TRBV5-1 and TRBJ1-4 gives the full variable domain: KAGVTQTPRYLIKTRGQQVTLSCSPISGHRSVSWYQQTPGQGLQFLFEYFSETQRNKGNFPGRFSGRQFSNSRSEMNVSTLELGDSALYLCASSLGWIGPEKLFFGSGTQLSVL.

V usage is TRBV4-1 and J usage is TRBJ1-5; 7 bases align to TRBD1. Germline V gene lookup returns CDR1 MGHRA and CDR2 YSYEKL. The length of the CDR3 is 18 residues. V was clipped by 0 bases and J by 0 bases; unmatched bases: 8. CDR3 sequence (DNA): TGCGCCAGCAGCCAAGAAGAGGGGGCGGGGAATAGCAATCAGCCCCAGCATTTT. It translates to CASSQEEGAGNSNQPQHF.

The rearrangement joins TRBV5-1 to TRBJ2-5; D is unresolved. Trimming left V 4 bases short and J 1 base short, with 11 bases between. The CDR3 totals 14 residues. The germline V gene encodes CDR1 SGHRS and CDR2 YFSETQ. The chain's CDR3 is CASSVGRTQETQYF. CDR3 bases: TGCGCCAGCAGCGTTGGCAGAACCCAAGAGACCCAGTACTTC.

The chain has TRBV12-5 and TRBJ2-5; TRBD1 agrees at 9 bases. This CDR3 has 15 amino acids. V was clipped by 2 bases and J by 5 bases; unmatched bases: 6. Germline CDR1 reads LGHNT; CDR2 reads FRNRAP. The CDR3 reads CASGLPTGGWETQYF. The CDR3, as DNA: TGTGCTAGTGGTTTGCCGACAGGGGGTTGGGAGACCCAGTACTTC.